Sequencing of this T cell receptor beta chain was carried out in a study of cytomegalovirus exposure and HLA in healthy donors. Overall study: Earlier findings included 117 million unique TCR beta sequences obtained from 170 million or so T cells.

Trimming pared 5 bases from V and 7 bases from J, leaving 14 bases between. The CDR3 sequence is 13 residues long. Germline CDR1 reads SGHTA; CDR2 reads FQGTGA. On this clone: Its antigen remains unknown.

Primers for the PCR totalled 60 Vbeta and 13 Jbeta. The method was immunoSEQ multiplex PCR; TCRdb's version includes in-frame clones alone and lacks a portion of them. The sample lists approximately 170,000 clones; 82% were seen once. Findings and caveats of the study: Analyses of presence/absence relied on an assumption of roughly uniform sequencing depth across donors. Links to common viral pathogens appeared, in a later analysis, for several of the most significant clusters. A previous analysis found most TCR beta V segments productive roughly 87% or roughly 30% of the time.

The sample was PBMCs. This chain links TRBV7-3 with TRBJ1-2; D remains unclear. The TCR comes from a male donor in good health and CMV-seronegative. This chain's CDR3 is CASSPADLSGYTF. CDR3 sequence (DNA): TGTGCCAGCAGCCCTGCAGACTTGAGTGGCTACACCTTC.